These 15 T cell receptor beta chains share one sample of origin, sequenced in a study of cytomegalovirus exposure and HLA in healthy donors. The study ran its PCR with 60 Vbeta and 13 Jbeta primers. Clones were read by immunoSEQ multiplex PCR, and TCRdb kept only the in-frame ones, dropping some. The sample records around 230,000 clones, approximately 78% being singletons. Sequenced input: PBMCs. The source is a boy younger than 18 in good health and CMV-seronegative.

The rearrangement uses TRBV6-6 and TRBJ1-2; 8 bases match TRBD1. The CDR3 has 16 amino acids. CDR1 is MNHNY and CDR2 is SVGAGI in the germline V gene (reference sequence). The V segment lost 4 bases and the J segment 0 bases; nucleotides outside the gene matches: 7. The DNA for the CDR3 is TGTGCCAGCAGTTTAGAGGGGACAGGAGCTAACTATGGCTACACCTTC. As protein: CASSLEGTGANYGYTF.

This chain connects TRBV6-5 to TRBJ2-7, with 9 bases fitting TRBD2. Trimming took 2 bases from V and 3 from J; bases not matched to a gene: 5. Germline V gives CDR1 MNHEY, CDR2 SVGAGI. The CDR3 is made up of 15 amino acids. The CDR3: CASSYQAGGYYEQYF. The CDR3 DNA reads as TGTGCCAGCAGTTACCAGGCGGGAGGGTACTACGAGCAGTACTTC.

The rearrangement links TRBV18 to TRBJ2-6, with TRBD1 identical over 7 bases. The trim removed 1 base at V and 1 base at J, leaving 7 bases unmatched. CDR1 and CDR2 from the germline V gene are KGHSH and LQKENI. This CDR3 spans 18 amino acids. The CDR3 region has the DNA TGTGCCAGCTCACCACGGGGACAGCCGTCGTCTGGGGCCAACGTCCTGACTTTC. Protein: CASSPRGQPSSGANVLTF.

The rearrangement links TRBV5-5 to TRBJ2-6; D is undetermined. From germline, CDR1 is SGHKS and CDR2 YYEKEE (reference sequence). V dropped 0 bases and J dropped 0 bases, with 10 bases sitting between them. This CDR3 region has 17 residues. The CDR3 loop reads CASSLVPDGSGANVLTF. The CDR3 DNA follows: TGTGCCAGCAGCTTGGTTCCAGATGGCTCTGGGGCCAACGTCCTGACTTTC.

The chain is built from TRBV10-3 and TRBJ2-1, with TRBD2 as a possible D gene (5 bases). Germline CDR1 and CDR2: ENHRY and SYGVKD. V was cut by 3 bases and J by 0 bases, with 12 bases left in between. The CDR3 sequence is 16 residues long. The CDR3 bases are TGTGCCATCAGTGATTCGCGGGTAACCTCCTACAATGAGCAGTTCTTC. Translation: CAISDSRVTSYNEQFF.

This clone was seen more than once but under ten times. The chain recombines TRBV5-4 with TRBJ1-4; D is perhaps TRBD1 (5 bases). The CDR3 totals 14 residues. Trimming removed 4 bases from V and 8 bases from J, with 15 bases in between. The germline gives CDR1 SGHNT, CDR2 YYREEE (reference sequence). This CDR3 is CASSGPGVGEKLFF. CDR3 coding DNA: TGTGCCAGCAGCGGACCGGGGGTGGGGGAAAAACTGTTTTTT.

The chain employs TRBV29-1 and TRBJ2-7; 10 bases are a match to TRBD1. The V gene end was trimmed by 7 bases and the J gene end by 6 bases; junction bases not matched to a gene: 12. Germline values: CDR1 SQVTM, CDR2 ANQGSEA. The CDR3 spans 14 residues. CDR3 nucleotides: TGCAGCGCCAAGACAGGGGGCTACCCCCTCGAGCAGTACTTC. Protein: CSAKTGGYPLEQYF.

This chain connects TRBV6-1 to TRBJ2-7; 8 bases agree with TRBD2. This CDR3 is 15 amino acids long. Per germline, CDR1 MNHNS and CDR2 SASEGT. V shed 3 bases and J 3 bases; nucleotides not matched to a gene: 7. For the CDR3, the DNA is TGTGCCAGCAGTGAGAACGGGGGGGGAAACTACGAGCAGTACTTC. Its translation is CASSENGGGNYEQYF.

The chain combines TRBV5-1 with TRBJ1-1; TRBD1 matches at 9 bases. This CDR3 comprises 14 residues. CDR1 and CDR2 from the germline V gene are SGHRS and YFSETQ. The J segment lost 4 bases and the V segment lost 5 bases, leaving 6 bases of the junction unmatched. As DNA, the CDR3 is TGCGCCAGCAGAGTACAGGGGGCGGTCACTGAAGCTTTCTTT. This codes for CASRVQGAVTEAFF.

The chain has TRBV18 and TRBJ2-3; 7 bases line up with TRBD2. Per the germline V gene, CDR1 is KGHSH and CDR2 is LQKENI. CDR3 length: 14 amino acids. V shed 1 base and J 4 bases; nucleotides not matched to a gene: 2. Written as DNA, the CDR3 is TGTGCCAGCTCACCACGGACTAGATCAGATACGCAGTATTTT. It specifies CASSPRTRSDTQYF.

The CDR3 bases are TGCGCCAGCAGCTTGCGATGGGGGGGCCCCTCCTACGAGCAGTACTTC. Its protein is CASSLRWGGPSYEQYF. This chain links TRBV5-1 with TRBJ2-7, with D possibly being TRBD2 (7 bases). The CDR3 contains 16 residues. From germline, CDR1 is SGHRS and CDR2 YFSETQ. Trimming took 1 base from V and 0 from J, leaving 14 bases between them.

CDR3 sequence: CASSSDGISKYF. DNA for the CDR3: TGTGCCAGCAGCTCGGACGGGATCAGTAAGTACTTC. This sequence joins TRBV7-9 and TRBJ2-7, with D maybe TRBD2 (5 bases). Germline CDR1 is SEHNR and CDR2 is FQNEAQ (reference sequence). The V and J ends lost 4 bases and 11 bases respectively, with 15 bases between them. The CDR3 contains 12 residues.

The table lists this clone with a few counts. The chain uses TRBV27 and TRBJ1-2; 7 positions agree with TRBD1. CDR3 length: 13 amino acids. J was trimmed by 5 bases and V by 5 bases; bases with no gene match: 5. CDR1 and CDR2 from the germline V gene are MNHEY and SMNVEV (reference sequence). The CDR3 DNA reads TGTGCCAGCAGTAGACAGGGCGGTTATGGCTACACCTTC. As protein: CASSRQGGYGYTF.

The genes are TRBV5-1 and TRBJ1-2; 8 nucleotides align to TRBD1. Germline V CDR1 and CDR2: SGHRS, YFSETQ. CDR3 length: 19 residues. Trimming took 0 bases from V and 0 from J; bases not matched to a gene: 13. CDR3 protein: CASSLDGRGTGGPNYGYTF. In DNA form, the CDR3 reads TGCGCCAGCAGCTTGGACGGGAGAGGGACAGGAGGGCCTAACTATGGCTACACCTTC.

This chain connects TRBV10-3 to TRBJ2-7; 9 nucleotides align to TRBD1. Germline CDR1 ENHRY, CDR2 SYGVKD. CDR3 length: 15 residues. V trimming: 4 bases; J trimming: 4 bases; junction bases outside the gene matches: 8. The CDR3 sequence: CAISAAGTGTYEQYF. The CDR3 DNA follows: TGTGCCATCAGTGCGGCCGGGACAGGGACGTACGAGCAGTACTTC.